Below are 7 T cell receptor beta chains sequenced from a single sample in a study of cytomegalovirus exposure and HLA in healthy donors. This PCR relied on a set of 60 Vbeta primers and 13 Jbeta primers. Clones were read by immunoSEQ multiplex PCR, and TCRdb kept only the in-frame ones, dropping some. The sample contains about 120,000 clones, under 80% of which appear only once. The specimen sequenced was PBMCs. The receptors come from a man in his sixties in good health and CMV-seropositive.

The gene calls are TRBV12-5 and TRBJ2-7, with TRBD1 identical over 10 bases. This CDR3 has 18 amino acids. Germline CDR1 and CDR2: LGHNT and FRNRAP. Unmatched junction bases numbered 12, after V lost 1 base and J lost 3 bases. CDR3: CASGLGIGGTGESYEQYF. Written as DNA, the CDR3 is TGTGCTAGTGGTTTGGGTATCGGCGGGACAGGGGAGAGCTACGAGCAGTACTTC.

Note on this clone: Sequence at one end of the junction differs from germline and may be a read error. The rearrangement links TRBV18 to TRBJ2-1; 13 bases map to TRBD2. Germline CDR1 and CDR2: KGHSH and LQKENI. This CDR3 spans 15 amino acids. The CDR3 DNA sequence: TGTGCCAGCTCACCAGACTTAATAGGACTAGCGGGAGTGGTCTTC. This translates into CASSPDLIGLAGVVF.

This clone appeared a few times. The chain joins TRBV5-1 to TRBJ2-7; possible D gene TRBD2, 5 bases. This CDR3 region has 14 residues. From germline, CDR1 is SGHRS and CDR2 YFSETQ. V dropped 0 bases and J dropped 2 bases, with 9 bases sitting between them. The CDR3: CASSLEAVAYEQYF. The CDR3 DNA follows: TGCGCCAGCAGCTTGGAAGCGGTCGCCTACGAGCAGTACTTC.

This clone turned up a few times. CDR3 loop: CASQFIAGDNEQFF. The CDR3 bases are TGTGCCAGCCAATTCATAGCGGGAGACAATGAGCAGTTCTTC. The V and J genes are TRBV27 and TRBJ2-1, with 9 bases fitting TRBD2. Germline CDR1 and CDR2: MNHEY and SMNVEV (reference sequence). V was clipped by 8 bases and J by 5 bases; unmatched bases: 7. This CDR3 has 14 amino acids.

This clone was detected a few times. This sequence joins TRBV7-8 and TRBJ2-7, with a possible D match to TRBD1 (6 bases). Germline CDR1 is SGHVS and CDR2 is FQNEAQ. CDR3 length equals 13 residues. Trimming removed 6 bases from V and 3 bases from J, with 12 bases in between. DNA for the CDR3: TGTGCCAGCAGTAGGACAGACGGCTACGAGCAGTACTTC. This gives the protein CASSRTDGYEQYF.

This chain connects TRBV6-1 to TRBJ1-5, with D possibly matching TRBD1 (5 bases). The CDR3 is made up of 15 amino acids. Germline-derived CDR1 and CDR2 are MNHNS and SASEGT. V lost 6 bases and J lost 3, with 15 bases in between. CDR3 protein: CASSGSGGHNQPQHF. As DNA, the CDR3 is TGTGCCAGCAGCGGCTCGGGGGGTCACAATCAGCCCCAGCATTTT.

In this sample, this clone turned up a few times. The chain joins TRBV5-1 to TRBJ2-5; maybe TRBD1 (5 bases). The end of the DNA fits TRBJ2-7 better, so the J call may be wrong. The CDR3 consists of 18 residues. Looked up from germline, CDR1 is SGHRS and CDR2 is YFSETQ. The CDR3: CASSSYAPQTASTYEQYF. The CDR3 nucleotides read TGCGCCAGCAGCTCTTACGCCCCCCAGACAGCTTCTACCTACGAGCAGTACTTC.